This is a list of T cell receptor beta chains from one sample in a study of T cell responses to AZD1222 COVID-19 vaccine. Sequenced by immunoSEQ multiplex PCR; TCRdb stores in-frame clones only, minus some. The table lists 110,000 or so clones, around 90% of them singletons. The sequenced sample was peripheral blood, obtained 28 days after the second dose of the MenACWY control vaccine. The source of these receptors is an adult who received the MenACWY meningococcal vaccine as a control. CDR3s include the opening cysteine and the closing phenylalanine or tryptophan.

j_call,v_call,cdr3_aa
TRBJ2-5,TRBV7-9,CASSLTLEQETQYF
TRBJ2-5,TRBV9,CASSVAQETQYF
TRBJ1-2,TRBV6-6,CATTDREGGYTF
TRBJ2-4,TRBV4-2,CASSQEKGIAKNIQYF
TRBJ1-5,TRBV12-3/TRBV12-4,CASSGWSNQPQHF
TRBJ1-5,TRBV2,CASSETTSNQPQHF
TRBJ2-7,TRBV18,CASTGPGSNTEQYF
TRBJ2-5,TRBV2,CASSEALSSQYF
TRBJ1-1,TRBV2,CASSELVRNTEAFF
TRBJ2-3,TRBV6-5,CASSYGQGSTDTQYF
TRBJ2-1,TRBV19,CASSRTSGTNEQFF
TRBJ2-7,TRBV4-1,CASSPEYSAGGQYF
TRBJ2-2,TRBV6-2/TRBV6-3,CASSSYWTDTGELFF
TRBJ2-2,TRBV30,CAWSVQDFRTGELFF
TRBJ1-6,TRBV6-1,CASRESMGNSPLHF
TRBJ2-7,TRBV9,CASSVAVQPSYEQYF
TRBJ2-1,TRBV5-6,CASSLVGLAGGNEQFF
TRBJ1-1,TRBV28,CASRRQPKTLRKHTGNTEAFF
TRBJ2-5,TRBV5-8,CASSFYRARETQYF
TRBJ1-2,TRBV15,CATSRDILQNYGYTF
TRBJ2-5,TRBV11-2,CASSLSRGPETQYF
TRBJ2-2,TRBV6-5,CASSLPRPGELFF
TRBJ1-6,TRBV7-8,CASSPRDGPNSPLHF
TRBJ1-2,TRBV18,CASSPLAGPESNGYTF
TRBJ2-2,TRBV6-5,CASSRDRGETGELFF